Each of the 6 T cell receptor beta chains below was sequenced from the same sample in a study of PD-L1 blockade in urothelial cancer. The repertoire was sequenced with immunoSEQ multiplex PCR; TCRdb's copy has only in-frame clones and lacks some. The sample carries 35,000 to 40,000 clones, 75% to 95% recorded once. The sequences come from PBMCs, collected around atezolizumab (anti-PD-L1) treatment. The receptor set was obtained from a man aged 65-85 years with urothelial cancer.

The CDR3 region is CASSIVGAGGYNEQFF. Here the CDR3 DNA reads TGTGCCAGTAGTATAGTTGGAGCGGGAGGGTACAATGAGCAGTTCTTC. The rearrangement links TRBV19 to TRBJ2-1; TRBD2 matches at 10 bases. Per germline, CDR1 LNHDA and CDR2 SQIVND (reference sequence). The J segment lost 4 bases and the V segment lost 1 base, leaving 4 bases of the junction unmatched. The CDR3 spans 16 residues. The variable domain in full, with the rest retrieved from reference TRBV19 and TRBJ2-1, is DGGITQSPKYLFRKEGQNVTLSCEQNLNHDAMYWYRQDPGQGLRLIYYSQIVNDFQKGDIAEGYSVSREKKESFPLTVTSAQKNPTAFYLCASSIVGAGGYNEQFFGPGTRLTVL.

Here the CDR3 DNA reads TGTGCCAGCAGCTCCCGGGGGGACAGGGGAAACTACGAGCAGTACTTC. Translating it yields CASSSRGDRGNYEQYF. The chain uses TRBV5-5 and TRBJ2-7, with 10 bases fitting TRBD1. This CDR3 region has 16 residues. Germline values: CDR1 SGHKS, CDR2 YYEKEE (reference sequence). J gave up 3 bases and V 3 bases, and 9 bases lay outside the gene matches.

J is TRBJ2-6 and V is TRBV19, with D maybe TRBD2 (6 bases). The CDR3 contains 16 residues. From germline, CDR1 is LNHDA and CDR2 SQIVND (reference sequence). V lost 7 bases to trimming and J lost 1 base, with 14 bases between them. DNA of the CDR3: TGTGCCAGTAATGTGATCGGGGGTTCTGGGGCCAACGTCCTGACTTTC. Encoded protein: CASNVIGGSGANVLTF.

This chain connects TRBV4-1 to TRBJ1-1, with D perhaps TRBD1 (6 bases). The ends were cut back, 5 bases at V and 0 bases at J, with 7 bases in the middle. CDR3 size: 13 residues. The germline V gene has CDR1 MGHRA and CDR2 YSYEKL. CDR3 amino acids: CASSEGVNTEAFF. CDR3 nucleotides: TGCGCCAGCAGCGAGGGGGTGAACACTGAAGCTTTCTTT.

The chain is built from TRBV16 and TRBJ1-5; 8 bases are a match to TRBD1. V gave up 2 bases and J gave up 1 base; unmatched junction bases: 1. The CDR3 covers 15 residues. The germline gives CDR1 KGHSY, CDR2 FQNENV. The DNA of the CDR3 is TGTGCCAGCAGCCAACGACAGGGGAGCAATCAGCCCCAGCATTTT. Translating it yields CASSQRQGSNQPQHF. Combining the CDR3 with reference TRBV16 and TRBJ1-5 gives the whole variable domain GEEVAQTPKHLVRGEGQKAKLYCAPIKGHSYVFWYQQVLKNEFKFLISFQNENVFDETGMPKERFSAKCLPNSPCSLEIQATKLEDSAVYFCASSQRQGSNQPQHFGDGTRLSIL.

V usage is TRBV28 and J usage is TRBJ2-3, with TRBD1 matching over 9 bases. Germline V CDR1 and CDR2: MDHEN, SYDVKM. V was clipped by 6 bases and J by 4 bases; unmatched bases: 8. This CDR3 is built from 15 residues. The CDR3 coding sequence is TGTGCCAGCAGACCGGACAGGGGCTTCCCAGATACGCAGTATTTT. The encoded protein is CASRPDRGFPDTQYF. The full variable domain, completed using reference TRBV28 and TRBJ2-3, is DVKVTQSSRYLVKRTGEKVFLECVQDMDHENMFWYRQDPGLGLRLIYFSYDVKMKEKGDIPEGYSVSREKKERFSLILESASTNQTSMYLCASRPDRGFPDTQYFGPGTRLTVL.